The 23 T cell receptor beta chains given below trace back to one sample, sequenced in a study of OX40 agonist ivuxolimab in advanced cancers. The receptor library was made with the immunoSEQ multiplex PCR assay. TCRdb took this table from immuneACCESS and kept in-frame rearrangements with V and J called. Such tables lack part of the clones; where checked against another copy, unresolved V genes explain under half of the gap, and the rest is unexplained. The sample table contains about 70,000 clones; only one count was recorded for approximately 90% of them. Around 1.1% of the sample comes from the top ten. Specimen: CD4+ or CD8+ T cells sorted from blood, collected in a trial of the OX40 agonist ivuxolimab. The source of these receptors is an adult with an advanced solid tumor such as melanoma, head and neck, liver or kidney cancer.

The chain recombines TRBV30 with TRBJ1-1, with D possibly being TRBD1 (5 bases). Trimming left V 8 bases short and J 5 bases short, with 18 bases between. CDR1 and CDR2 (germline): GTSNPN, SVGIG (reference sequence). The CDR3 totals 13 residues. The CDR3, as DNA: TGTGCCCACAGTAAGGGGTATGGGACTGAAGCTTTCTTT. Protein: CAHSKGYGTEAFF.

The V and J genes are TRBV6-1 and TRBJ1-2; D might be TRBD1 (5 bases). This CDR3 has 12 amino acids. V lost 4 bases and J 5 bases, leaving 8 bases between the germline ends. Germline V gene lookup returns CDR1 MNHNS and CDR2 SASEGT. The chain's CDR3 is CASSVEGYGYTF. CDR3 nucleotide sequence: TGTGCCAGCAGTGTGGAGGGGTATGGCTACACCTTC.

The V gene is TRBV6-6, the J gene TRBJ2-3; no reliable D call. V was trimmed by 9 bases and J by 1 base, leaving 8 bases between them. The CDR3 contains 12 residues. Germline V CDR1 and CDR2: MNHNY, SVGAGI (reference sequence). The CDR3 region has the DNA TGTGCCAGTAATAGGGGCACAGATACGCAGTATTTT. Translation gives CASNRGTDTQYF.

The chain is built from TRBV4-2 and TRBJ2-2, with 11 bases that match TRBD2. The ends lost 0 bases at V and 7 bases at J; junction bases unmatched: 10. Germline CDR1 and CDR2: LGHNA and YNFKEQ. The CDR3 extends over 18 amino acids. The CDR3 region has the DNA TGTGCCAGCAGCCAAGAAGGTTTTACTAGCGGGGGTCACGGGGAGCTGTTTTTT. Protein product: CASSQEGFTSGGHGELFF.

This clone is categorized as medium-sized. J is TRBJ1-1 and V is TRBV20-1; D is unresolved. The length of the CDR3 is 10 residues. The V end lost 3 bases, the J end lost 4 bases, and 3 bases lay between the germline ends. CDR1 is DFQATT and CDR2 is SNEGSKA in the germline V gene (reference sequence). Written as DNA, the CDR3 is TGCAGTGCTAGTCCCACTGAAGCTTTCTTT. Translating gives CSASPTEAFF.

With respect to this clone: One end of the junction is discordant with germline, which a read error may explain. The chain recombines TRBV5-1 with TRBJ1-1; D remains ambiguous. The CDR3 is made up of 12 amino acids. Germline-derived CDR1 and CDR2 are SGHRS and YFSETQ. CDR3 in amino acids: CASSWKVTEAFF. The CDR3 DNA reads TGTGCCAGCAGCTGGAAGGTCACTGAAGCTTTCTTT. Based on the CDR3 plus reference TRBV5-1 and TRBJ1-1, the full variable domain is KAGVTQTPRYLIKTRGQQVTLSCSPISGHRSVSWYQQTPGQGLQFLFEYFSETQRNKGNFPGRFSGRQFSNSRSEMNVSTLELGDSALYLCASSWKVTEAFFGQGTRLTVV.

The chain uses TRBV7-9 and TRBJ1-1, with D perhaps TRBD1 (5 bases). CDR1 SEHNR and CDR2 FQNEAQ come from the germline V gene (reference sequence). This CDR3 has 13 residues. V was trimmed by 3 bases and J by 4 bases, leaving 9 bases between them. The CDR3 coding sequence is TGTGCCAGCAGCTTTTTTAGGGGCACTGAAGCTTTCTTT. Its translation: CASSFFRGTEAFF. The complete variable domain, with remaining parts taken from reference TRBV7-9 and TRBJ1-1, reads DTGVSQNPRHKITKRGQNVTFRCDPISEHNRLYWYRQTLGQGPEFLTYFQNEAQLEKSRLLSDRFSAERPKGSFSTLEIQRTEQGDSAMYLCASSFFRGTEAFFGQGTRLTVV.

The V gene is TRBV12-5, the J gene TRBJ2-7, with D perhaps TRBD2 (5 bases). Germline CDR1 is LGHNT and CDR2 is FRNRAP. The CDR3 extends over 15 amino acids. V lost 0 bases to trimming and J lost 6 bases, with 15 bases between them. CDR3 region: CASGLVPRGFLEQYF. Here the CDR3 DNA reads TGTGCTAGTGGTTTGGTTCCCCGGGGATTTCTCGAGCAGTACTTC.

This clone was observed once. The chain recombines TRBV11-2 with TRBJ1-1; tentatively, D is TRBD1 (6 bases). The CDR3 has 15 amino acids. In germline, CDR1 is SGHAT, CDR2 FQNNGV. V dropped 6 bases and J dropped 7 bases, with 21 bases sitting between them. The CDR3 region is CASSPEGGTFYEAFF. The DNA of the CDR3 is TGTGCCAGCAGTCCTGAGGGCGGGACATTTTATGAAGCTTTCTTT.

The chain couples TRBV27 to TRBJ2-2, with no clear D. Deletions cut 2 bases from V and 8 bases from J, with 9 bases between. Germline-derived CDR1 and CDR2 are MNHEY and SMNVEV (reference sequence). The CDR3 runs to 13 residues. CDR3 residues: CASSLKGGGELFF. In DNA, the CDR3 is TGTGCCAGCAGTTTAAAGGGTGGAGGGGAGCTGTTTTTT.

The rearrangement joins TRBV19 to TRBJ2-5, with TRBD2 identical over 10 bases. V shed 4 bases, J shed 4 bases, and the junction held 9 bases outside the gene matches. This CDR3 spans 16 amino acids. Germline V gives CDR1 LNHDA, CDR2 SQIVND (reference sequence). In DNA form, the CDR3 reads TGTGCCAGTAGTACTCTCGGAGCGGGGGGGCGAGAGACCCAGTACTTC. Translated, it gives CASSTLGAGGRETQYF.

The rearrangement links TRBV2 to TRBJ2-2; the match to TRBD2 covers 14 bases. Trimming cost V 7 bases and J 5 bases; bases outside gene matches: 3. Germline-derived CDR1 and CDR2 are SNHLY and FYNNEI. This CDR3 comprises 15 residues. The CDR3 reads CASTGLAGGTGELFF. The DNA of the CDR3 is TGTGCCAGCACCGGACTAGCGGGGGGAACCGGGGAGCTGTTTTTT.

The V and J genes are TRBV10-3 and TRBJ1-6; 9 positions agree with TRBD1. CDR1 and CDR2 from the germline V gene are ENHRY and SYGVKD. V shed 5 bases, J shed 6 bases, and the junction held 11 bases outside the gene matches. The CDR3 has 17 residues. The CDR3 is CAISRGATGGINSPLHF. CDR3 DNA: TGTGCCATCAGTCGGGGGGCAACAGGGGGCATTAATTCACCCCTCCACTTT.

J is TRBJ2-1 and V is TRBV14; D gene uncertain. V was pared by 1 base and J by 2 bases, with 6 bases between. Looked up from germline, CDR1 is SGHDN and CDR2 is FVKESK. The CDR3 runs 14 residues. In nucleotides, the CDR3 is TGTGCCAGCAGCCAAGCCCAGGCCTACAATGAGCAGTTCTTC. This sequence encodes CASSQAQAYNEQFF.

Regarding this clone: At one of its ends the junction is not consistent with the germline gene, which may arise from a read error. This sequence joins TRBV7-2 and TRBJ1-4; 8 nucleotides match TRBD1. Germline CDR1 and CDR2: SGHTA and FQGNSA. The CDR3 length is 17 residues. CDR3 sequence reads: CAGSLVGDRPTNEKLFF. The CDR3 DNA reads as TGTGCCGGCAGCTTAGTGGGGGACAGGCCAACTAATGAAAAACTGTTTTTT.

The chain employs TRBV4-1 and TRBJ2-3; the match to TRBD2 covers 10 bases. The germline V gene has CDR1 MGHRA and CDR2 YSYEKL. Germline trimming cut 3 bases from V and 5 bases from J; bases unmatched to any gene: 2. The CDR3 is 14 residues long. The CDR3 DNA reads TGCGCCAGCAGCCAGGGACTAGCGTTAGATACGCAGTATTTT. This encodes CASSQGLALDTQYF.

The chain uses TRBV6-1 and TRBJ1-5; 9 bases map to TRBD1. V lost 7 bases, J lost 6 bases, and 7 bases stayed unmatched. Germline V gene sequence: CDR1 MNHNS, CDR2 SASEGT. This CDR3 has 14 residues. CDR3 amino acids: CASNDRGARQPQHF. The CDR3 DNA sequence: TGTGCCAGCAATGACAGGGGGGCCCGTCAGCCCCAGCATTTT.

The chain joins TRBV5-1 to TRBJ2-3; D is uncertain. Trimming cost V 0 bases and J 0 bases, with 8 bases left between them. CDR3 length equals 15 residues. The germline V gene has CDR1 SGHRS and CDR2 YFSETQ. The CDR3 loop reads CASSLGQTSTDTQYF. As DNA, the CDR3 is TGCGCCAGCAGCTTGGGGCAGACTAGCACAGATACGCAGTATTTT.

The rearrangement joins TRBV6-6 to TRBJ2-2, with D uncertain. Germline CDR1 reads MNHNY; CDR2 reads SVGAGI (reference sequence). There are 12 residues in the CDR3. V was clipped by 6 bases and J by 6 bases, with 8 bases between them. The CDR3 nucleotides read TGTGCCAGCAGGTCTAGTGCCGGGGAGCTGTTTTTT. It is translated as CASRSSAGELFF.

This sequence joins TRBV7-9 and TRBJ2-7; TRBD1 might be the D (6 bases). V lost 5 bases and J lost 4, with 15 bases in between. The V gene's germline CDR1 is SEHNR and CDR2 FQNEAQ (reference sequence). This CDR3 comprises 14 residues. In DNA, the CDR3 is TGTGCCAGCAGCCAACAGGGTGTCGGATACGAGCAGTACTTC. This gives the protein CASSQQGVGYEQYF.

The chain employs TRBV7-9 and TRBJ2-5; TRBD1 matches 8 bases. This CDR3 is 14 amino acids long. Losses at the gene ends were 5 bases for V and 5 bases for J; bases not matched to a gene: 7. Germline CDR1 and CDR2: SEHNR and FQNEAQ (reference sequence). The CDR3 nucleotides are TGTGCCAGCAGCCGCAGGGGGCGAGTTGAGACCCAGTACTTC. Translated: CASSRRGRVETQYF. The full variable domain, in which reference TRBV7-9 and TRBJ2-5 provide the parts outside the CDR3, is DTGVSQNPRHKITKRGQNVTFRCDPISEHNRLYWYRQTLGQGPEFLTYFQNEAQLEKSRLLSDRFSAERPKGSFSTLEIQRTEQGDSAMYLCASSRRGRVETQYFGPGTRLLVL.

The chain employs TRBV10-2 and TRBJ2-7; the D gene is possibly TRBD1 (5 bases). The CDR3 sequence is 15 residues long. Germline CDR1 and CDR2: WSHSY and SAAADI. Trimming left V 7 bases short and J 3 bases short, with 19 bases between. CDR3 coding DNA: TGCGCCAGCACTCAAGACGGTGGGGCACACTACGAGCAGTACTTC. Translated: CASTQDGGAHYEQYF.

V gene TRBV5-1 combines with J gene TRBJ2-1, with D hard to call. V lost 4 bases and J 7 bases, leaving 15 bases between the germline ends. In germline, CDR1 is SGHRS, CDR2 YFSETQ. The length of the CDR3 is 14 residues. CDR3 sequence (DNA): TGCGCCAGCAGCGAAAACGGACCACGGAATGAGCAGTTCTTC. Protein: CASSENGPRNEQFF. The complete variable domain, with remaining parts taken from reference TRBV5-1 and TRBJ2-1, reads KAGVTQTPRYLIKTRGQQVTLSCSPISGHRSVSWYQQTPGQGLQFLFEYFSETQRNKGNFPGRFSGRQFSNSRSEMNVSTLELGDSALYLCASSENGPRNEQFFGPGTRLTVL.